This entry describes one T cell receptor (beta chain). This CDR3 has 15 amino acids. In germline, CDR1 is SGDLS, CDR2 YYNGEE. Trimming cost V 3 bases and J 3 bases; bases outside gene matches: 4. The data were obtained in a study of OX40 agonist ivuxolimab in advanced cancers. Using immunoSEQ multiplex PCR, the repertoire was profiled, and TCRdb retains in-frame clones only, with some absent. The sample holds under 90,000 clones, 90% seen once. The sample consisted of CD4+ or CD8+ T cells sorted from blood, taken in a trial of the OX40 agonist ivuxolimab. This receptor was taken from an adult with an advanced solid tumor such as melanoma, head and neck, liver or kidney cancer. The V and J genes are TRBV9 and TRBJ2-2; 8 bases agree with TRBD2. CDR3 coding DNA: TGTGCCAGCAGCGAATATAGCGGGGACACCGGGGAGCTGTTTTTT. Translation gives CASSEYSGDTGELFF.